The entry that follows covers one TCR beta chain sequence. This specimen belongs to a study of T cell responses to AZD1222 COVID-19 vaccine. The data were produced by immunoSEQ multiplex PCR, yet TCRdb's version contains in-frame clones alone and is incomplete. Of around 210,000 clones detected, about 94% appear once; the ten largest clones hold approximately 1.5%. This CDR3 is built from 13 residues. Germline CDR1 GTSNPN, CDR2 SVGIG (reference sequence). Trimming cost V 6 bases and J 2 bases, with 11 bases left between them. V usage is TRBV30 and J usage is TRBJ1-3; the D is unclear. The sample consisted of peripheral blood, taken 28 days after the second dose of the MenACWY control vaccine. This TCR was sampled from an adult who received the MenACWY meningococcal vaccine as a control. This chain's CDR3 is CACSMVAGNTIYF. The CDR3 nucleotides are TGTGCCTGCAGTATGGTCGCTGGAAACACCATATATTTT. Filled out from reference TRBV30 and TRBJ1-3, the complete variable domain reads SQTIHQWPATLVQPVGSPLSLECTVEGTSNPNLYWYRQAAGRGLQLLFYSVGIGQISSEVPQNLSASRPQDRQFILSSKKLLLSDSGFYLCACSMVAGNTIYFGEGSWLTVV.